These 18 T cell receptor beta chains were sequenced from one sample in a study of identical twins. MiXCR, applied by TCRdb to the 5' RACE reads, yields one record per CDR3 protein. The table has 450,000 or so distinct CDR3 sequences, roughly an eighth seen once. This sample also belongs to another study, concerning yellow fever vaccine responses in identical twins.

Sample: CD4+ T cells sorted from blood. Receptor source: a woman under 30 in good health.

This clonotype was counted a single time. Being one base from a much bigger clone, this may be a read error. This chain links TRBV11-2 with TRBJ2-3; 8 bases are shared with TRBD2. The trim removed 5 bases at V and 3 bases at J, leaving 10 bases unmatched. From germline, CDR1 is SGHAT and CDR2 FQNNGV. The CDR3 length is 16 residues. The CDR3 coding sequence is TGTGCCAGCAGCGGGGAGGCTAGCGGGTGGACAGATACGCAGTATTTT. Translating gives CASSGEASGWTDTQYF.

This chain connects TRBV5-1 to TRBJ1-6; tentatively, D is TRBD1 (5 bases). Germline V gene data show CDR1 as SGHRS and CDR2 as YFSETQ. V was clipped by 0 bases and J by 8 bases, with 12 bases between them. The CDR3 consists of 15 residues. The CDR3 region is CASSLGRQGDSPLHF. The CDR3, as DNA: TGCGCCAGCAGCTTGGGCCGGCAGGGAGATTCACCCCTCCACTTT.

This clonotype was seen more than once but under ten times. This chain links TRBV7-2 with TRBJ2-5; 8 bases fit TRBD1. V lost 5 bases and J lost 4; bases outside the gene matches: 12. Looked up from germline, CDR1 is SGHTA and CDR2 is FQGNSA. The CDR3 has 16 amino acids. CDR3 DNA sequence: TGTGCCAGCAGCAAAAGGACAGGGCTTTCGAGAGAGACCCAGTACTTC. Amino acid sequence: CASSKRTGLSRETQYF.

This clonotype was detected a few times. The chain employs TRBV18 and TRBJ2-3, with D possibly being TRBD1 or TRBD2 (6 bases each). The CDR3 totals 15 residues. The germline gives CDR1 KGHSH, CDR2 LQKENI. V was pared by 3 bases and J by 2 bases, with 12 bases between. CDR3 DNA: TGTGCCAGCTCACCTGGGGGGCTCCACACAGATACGCAGTATTTT. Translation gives CASSPGGLHTDTQYF.

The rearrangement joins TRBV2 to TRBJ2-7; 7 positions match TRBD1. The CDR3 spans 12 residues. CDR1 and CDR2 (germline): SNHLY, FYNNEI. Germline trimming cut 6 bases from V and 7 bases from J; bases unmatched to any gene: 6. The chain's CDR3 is CASRLTGLEQYF. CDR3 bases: TGTGCCAGCAGGTTGACAGGGTTGGAGCAGTACTTC. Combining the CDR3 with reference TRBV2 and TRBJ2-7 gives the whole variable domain EPEVTQTPSHQVTQMGQEVILRCVPISNHLYFYWYRQILGQKVEFLVSFYNNEISEKSEIFDDQFSVERPDGSNFTLKIRSTKLEDSAMYFCASRLTGLEQYFGPGTRLTVT.

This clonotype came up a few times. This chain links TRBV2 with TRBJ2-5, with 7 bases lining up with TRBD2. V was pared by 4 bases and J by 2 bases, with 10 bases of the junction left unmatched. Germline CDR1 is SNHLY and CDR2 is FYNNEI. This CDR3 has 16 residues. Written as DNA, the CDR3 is TGTGCCAGCAGTGTGGGGGTAGCGGGCGATCAAGAGACCCAGTACTTC. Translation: CASSVGVAGDQETQYF.

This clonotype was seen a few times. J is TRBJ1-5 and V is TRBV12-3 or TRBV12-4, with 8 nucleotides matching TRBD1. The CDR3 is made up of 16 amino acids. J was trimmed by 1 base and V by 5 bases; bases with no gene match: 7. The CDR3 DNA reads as TGTGCCAGCAGTAGACAGGGGACGGGAAGCAATCAGCCCCAGCATTTT. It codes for CASSRQGTGSNQPQHF.

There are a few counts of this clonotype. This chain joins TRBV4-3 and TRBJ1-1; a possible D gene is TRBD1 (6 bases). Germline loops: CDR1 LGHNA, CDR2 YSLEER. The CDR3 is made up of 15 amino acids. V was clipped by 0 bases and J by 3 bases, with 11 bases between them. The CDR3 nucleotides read TGCGCCAGCAGCCAAGATAACCCAGGGGACACTGAAGCTTTCTTT. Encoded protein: CASSQDNPGDTEAFF.

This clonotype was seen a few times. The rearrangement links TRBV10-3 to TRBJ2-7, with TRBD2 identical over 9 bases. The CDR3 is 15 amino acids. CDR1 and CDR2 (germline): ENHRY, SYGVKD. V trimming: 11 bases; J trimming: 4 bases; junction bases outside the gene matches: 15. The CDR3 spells CAAKTAGGAIYEQYF. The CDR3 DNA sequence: TGTGCCGCGAAAACCGCGGGAGGGGCCATTTACGAGCAGTACTTC.

The CDR3 here is CASSVTESQQYF. For the CDR3, the DNA is TGTGCCAGCAGTGTGACTGAATCTCAGCAGTACTTC. This rearrangement joins TRBV6-1 to TRBJ2-7, with no clear D. The CDR3 sequence is 12 residues long. From germline, CDR1 is MNHNS and CDR2 SASEGT. Trimming took off 4 bases at V and 8 bases at J, with 12 bases between the two ends.

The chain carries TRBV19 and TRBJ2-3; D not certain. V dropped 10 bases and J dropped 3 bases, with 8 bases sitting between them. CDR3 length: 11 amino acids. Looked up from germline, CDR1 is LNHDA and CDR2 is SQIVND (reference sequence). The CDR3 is CATAATDTQYF. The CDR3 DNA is TGTGCCACTGCGGCTACAGATACGCAGTATTTT.

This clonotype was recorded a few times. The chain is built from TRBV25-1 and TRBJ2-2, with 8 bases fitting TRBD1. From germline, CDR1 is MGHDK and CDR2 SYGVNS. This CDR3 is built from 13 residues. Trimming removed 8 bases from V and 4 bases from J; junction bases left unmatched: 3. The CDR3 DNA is TGTGCCAGCTCGGACAGGGCCACCGGGGAGCTGTTTTTT. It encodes CASSDRATGELFF. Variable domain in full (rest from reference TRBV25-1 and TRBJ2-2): EADIYQTPRYLVIGTGKKITLECSQTMGHDKMYWYQQDPGMELHLIHYSYGVNSTEKGDLSSESTVSRIRTEHFPLTLESARPSHTSQYLCASSDRATGELFFGEGSRLTVL.

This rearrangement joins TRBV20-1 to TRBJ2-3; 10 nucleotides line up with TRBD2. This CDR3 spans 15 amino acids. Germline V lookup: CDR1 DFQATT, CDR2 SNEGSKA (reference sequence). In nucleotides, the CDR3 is TGCAGCGCGGGGCCCCTAGCGGGAGTGGCAGATACGCAGTATTTT. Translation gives CSAGPLAGVADTQYF.

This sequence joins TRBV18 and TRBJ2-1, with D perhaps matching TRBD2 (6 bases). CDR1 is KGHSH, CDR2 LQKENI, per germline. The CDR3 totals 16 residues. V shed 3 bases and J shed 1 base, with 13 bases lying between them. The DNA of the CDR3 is TGTGCCAGCTCACCGGCCAGGGACTTATCCTACAATGAGCAGTTCTTC. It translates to CASSPARDLSYNEQFF. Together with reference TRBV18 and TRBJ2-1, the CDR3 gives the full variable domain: NAGVMQNPRHLVRRRGQEARLRCSPMKGHSHVYWYRQLPEEGLKFMVYLQKENIIDESGMPKERFSAEFPKEGPSILRIQQVVRGDSAAYFCASSPARDLSYNEQFFGPGTRLTVL.

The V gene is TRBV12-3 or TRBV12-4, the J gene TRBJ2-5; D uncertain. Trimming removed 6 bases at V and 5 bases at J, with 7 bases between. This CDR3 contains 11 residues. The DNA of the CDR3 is TGTGCCAGCAGACAACTTGAGACCCAGTACTTC. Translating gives CASRQLETQYF.

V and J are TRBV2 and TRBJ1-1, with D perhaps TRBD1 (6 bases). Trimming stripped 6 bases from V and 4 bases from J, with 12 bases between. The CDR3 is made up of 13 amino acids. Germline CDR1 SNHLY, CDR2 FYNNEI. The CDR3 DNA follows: TGTGCCAGCAGGAAGGGGGACGTCACTGAAGCTTTCTTT. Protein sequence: CASRKGDVTEAFF.

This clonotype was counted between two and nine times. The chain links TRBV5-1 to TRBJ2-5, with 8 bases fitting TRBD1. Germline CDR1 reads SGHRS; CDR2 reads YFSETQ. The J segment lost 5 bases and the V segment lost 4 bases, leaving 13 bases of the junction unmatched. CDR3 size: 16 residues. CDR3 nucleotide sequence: TGCGCCAGCAGCAAGATAAAGACAGGGGATCCGGAGACCCAGTACTTC. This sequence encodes CASSKIKTGDPETQYF.

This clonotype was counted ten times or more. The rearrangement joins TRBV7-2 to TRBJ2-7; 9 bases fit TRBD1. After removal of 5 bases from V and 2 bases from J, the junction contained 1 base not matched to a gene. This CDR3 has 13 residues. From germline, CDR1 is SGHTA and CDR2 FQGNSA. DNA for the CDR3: TGTGCCAGCAGCCGGGACAGGGCCTACGAGCAGTACTTC. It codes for CASSRDRAYEQYF.